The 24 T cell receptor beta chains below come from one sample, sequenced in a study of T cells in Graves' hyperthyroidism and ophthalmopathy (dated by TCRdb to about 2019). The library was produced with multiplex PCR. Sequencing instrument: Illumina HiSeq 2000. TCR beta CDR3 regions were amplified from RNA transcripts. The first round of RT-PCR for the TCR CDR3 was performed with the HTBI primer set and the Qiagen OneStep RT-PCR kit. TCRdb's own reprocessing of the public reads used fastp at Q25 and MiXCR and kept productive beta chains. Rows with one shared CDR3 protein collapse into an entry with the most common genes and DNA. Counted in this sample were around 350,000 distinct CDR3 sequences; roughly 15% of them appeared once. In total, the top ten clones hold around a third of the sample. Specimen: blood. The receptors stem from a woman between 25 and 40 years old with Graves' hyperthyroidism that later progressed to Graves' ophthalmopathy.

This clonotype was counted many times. This CDR3 reads CASSMYSGGSETQYF. The CDR3 region has the DNA TGTGCCAGTAGTATGTATAGCGGGGGGTCTGAGACCCAGTACTTC. This chain links TRBV19 with TRBJ2-5, with 10 bases aligning to TRBD2. V lost 3 bases to trimming and J lost 5 bases; unmatched junction nucleotides: 6. The CDR3 sequence is 15 residues long. Germline V gene data show CDR1 as LNHDA and CDR2 as SQIVND (reference sequence).

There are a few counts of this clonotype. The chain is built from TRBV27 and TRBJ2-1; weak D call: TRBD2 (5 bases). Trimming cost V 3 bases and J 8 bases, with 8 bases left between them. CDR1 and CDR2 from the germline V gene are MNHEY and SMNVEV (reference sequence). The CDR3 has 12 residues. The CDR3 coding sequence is TGTGCCAGCAGTTTCGGGGAACATGAGCAGTTCTTC. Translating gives CASSFGEHEQFF.

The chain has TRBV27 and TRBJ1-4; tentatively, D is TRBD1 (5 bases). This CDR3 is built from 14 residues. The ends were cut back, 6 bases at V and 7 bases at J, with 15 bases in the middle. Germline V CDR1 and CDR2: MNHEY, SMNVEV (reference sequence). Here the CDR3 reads CASSLGGFGEKLFF. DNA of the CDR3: TGTGCCAGCAGCCTTGGGGGATTCGGTGAAAAACTGTTTTTT.

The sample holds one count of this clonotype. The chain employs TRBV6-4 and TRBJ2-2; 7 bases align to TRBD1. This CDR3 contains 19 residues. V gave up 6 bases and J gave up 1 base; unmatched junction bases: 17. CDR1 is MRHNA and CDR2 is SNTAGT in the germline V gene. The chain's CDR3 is CASRTPRAQGKKNTGELFF. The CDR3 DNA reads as TGTGCCAGCAGGACCCCCCGGGCACAGGGGAAGAAGAACACCGGGGAGCTGTTTTTT.

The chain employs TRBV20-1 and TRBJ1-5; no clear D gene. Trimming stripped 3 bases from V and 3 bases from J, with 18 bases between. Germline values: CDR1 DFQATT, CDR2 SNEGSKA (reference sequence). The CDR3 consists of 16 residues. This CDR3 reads CSASSRAAFTNQPQHF. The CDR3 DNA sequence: TGCAGTGCTAGTTCGCGGGCAGCCTTCACCAATCAGCCCCAGCATTTT.

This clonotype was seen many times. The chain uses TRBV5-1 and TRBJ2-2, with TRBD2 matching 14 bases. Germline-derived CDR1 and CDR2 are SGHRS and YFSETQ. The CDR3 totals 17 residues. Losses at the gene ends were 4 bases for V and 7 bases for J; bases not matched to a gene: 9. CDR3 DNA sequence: TGCGCCAGCAGCCAGGGACTAGCGGGAGATGGGTTCGGGGAGCTGTTTTTT. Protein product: CASSQGLAGDGFGELFF.

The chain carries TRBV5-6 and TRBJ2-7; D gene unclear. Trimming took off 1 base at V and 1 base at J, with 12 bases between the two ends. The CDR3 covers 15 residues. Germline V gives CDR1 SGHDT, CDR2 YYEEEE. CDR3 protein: CASSLIQVPSYEQYF. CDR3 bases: TGTGCCAGCAGCTTGATCCAGGTCCCATCCTACGAGCAGTACTTC.

Written as DNA, the CDR3 is TGTGCCAGCAGCCAAGTAGGACGAGGGGCCCACTACGAGCAGTACTTC. This encodes CASSQVGRGAHYEQYF. The J gene is TRBJ2-7, the V gene TRBV4-2; D tentatively reads TRBD1 or TRBD2 (5 bases each). With 1 base removed from V and 3 bases from J, the gap between germline ends came to 16 bases. This CDR3 is 16 amino acids long. The V gene's germline CDR1 is LGHNA and CDR2 YNFKEQ.

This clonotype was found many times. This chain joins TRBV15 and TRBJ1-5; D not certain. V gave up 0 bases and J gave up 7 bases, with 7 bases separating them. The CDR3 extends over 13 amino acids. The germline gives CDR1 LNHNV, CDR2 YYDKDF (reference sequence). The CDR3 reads CATSRDTGQPQHF. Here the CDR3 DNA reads TGTGCCACCAGCAGAGATACGGGACAGCCCCAGCATTTT. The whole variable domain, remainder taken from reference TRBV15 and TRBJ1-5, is DAMVIQNPRYQVTQFGKPVTLSCSQTLNHNVMYWYQQKSSQAPKLLFHYYDKDFNNEADTPDNFQSRRPNTSFCFLDIRSPGLGDTAMYLCATSRDTGQPQHFGDGTRLSIL.

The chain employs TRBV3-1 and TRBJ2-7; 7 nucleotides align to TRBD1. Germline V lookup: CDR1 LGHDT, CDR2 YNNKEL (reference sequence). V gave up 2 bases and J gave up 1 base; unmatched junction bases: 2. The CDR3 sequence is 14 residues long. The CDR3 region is CASSQLQGSYEQYF. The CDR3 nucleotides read TGTGCCAGCAGCCAACTACAGGGGTCCTACGAGCAGTACTTC.

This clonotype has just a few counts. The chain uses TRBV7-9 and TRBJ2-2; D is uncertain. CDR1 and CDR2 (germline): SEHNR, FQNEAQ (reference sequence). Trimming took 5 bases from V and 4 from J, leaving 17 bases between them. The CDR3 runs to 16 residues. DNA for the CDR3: TGTGCCAGCAGCCCAGAGGTGGTTGGGGTCACCGGGGAGCTGTTTTTT. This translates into CASSPEVVGVTGELFF.

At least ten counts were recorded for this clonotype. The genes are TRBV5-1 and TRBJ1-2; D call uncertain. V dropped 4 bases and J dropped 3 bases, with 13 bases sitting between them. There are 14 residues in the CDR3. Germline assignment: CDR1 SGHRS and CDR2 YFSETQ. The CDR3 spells CASSGDAGYYGYTF. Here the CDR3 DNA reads TGCGCCAGCAGCGGAGACGCGGGTTACTATGGCTACACCTTC.

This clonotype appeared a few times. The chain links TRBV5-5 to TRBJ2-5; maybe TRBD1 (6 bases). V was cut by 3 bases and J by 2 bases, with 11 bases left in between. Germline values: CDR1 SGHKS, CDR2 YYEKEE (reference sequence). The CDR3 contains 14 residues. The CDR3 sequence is CASSYLQGQETQYF. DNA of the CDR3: TGTGCCAGCAGCTATTTACAGGGTCAAGAGACCCAGTACTTC.

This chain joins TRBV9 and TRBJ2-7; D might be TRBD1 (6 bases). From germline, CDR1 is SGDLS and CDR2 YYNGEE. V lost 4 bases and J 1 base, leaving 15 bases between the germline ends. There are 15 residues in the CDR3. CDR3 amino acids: CASSSTGTPSYEQYF. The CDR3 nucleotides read TGTGCCAGCAGCTCGACCGGGACACCTTCCTACGAGCAGTACTTC.

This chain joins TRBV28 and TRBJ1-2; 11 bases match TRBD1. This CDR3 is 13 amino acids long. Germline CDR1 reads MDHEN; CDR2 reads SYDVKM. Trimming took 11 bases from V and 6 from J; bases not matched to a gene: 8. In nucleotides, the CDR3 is TGTGCCGGGTCGGACAGGGGGCTAGATGGCTACACCTTC. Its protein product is CAGSDRGLDGYTF.

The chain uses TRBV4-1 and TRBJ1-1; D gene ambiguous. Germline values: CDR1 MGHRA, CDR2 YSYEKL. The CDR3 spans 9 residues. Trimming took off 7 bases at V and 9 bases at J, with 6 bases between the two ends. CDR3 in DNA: TGCGCCAGCAAAGTTAAAGCTTTCTTT. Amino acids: CASKVKAFF.

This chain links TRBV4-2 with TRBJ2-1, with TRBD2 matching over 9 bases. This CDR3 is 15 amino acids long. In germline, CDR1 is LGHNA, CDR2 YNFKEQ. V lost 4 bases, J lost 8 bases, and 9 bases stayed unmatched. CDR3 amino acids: CASSPGASGNYEQFF. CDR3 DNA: TGTGCCAGCAGCCCCGGGGCTAGCGGGAACTATGAGCAGTTCTTC.

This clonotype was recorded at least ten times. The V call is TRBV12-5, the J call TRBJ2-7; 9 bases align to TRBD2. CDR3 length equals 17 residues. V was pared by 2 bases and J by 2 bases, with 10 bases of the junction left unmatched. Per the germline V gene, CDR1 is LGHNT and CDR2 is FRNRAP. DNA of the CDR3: TGTGCTAGTGGTTTGAAGGCGGGGGGGCTATTCACCTACGAGCAGTACTTC. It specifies CASGLKAGGLFTYEQYF. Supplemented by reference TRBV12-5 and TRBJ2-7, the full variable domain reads DARVTQTPRHKVTEMGQEVTMRCQPILGHNTVFWYRQTMMQGLELLAYFRNRAPLDDSGMPKDRFSAEMPDATLATLKIQPSEPRDSAVYFCASGLKAGGLFTYEQYFGPGTRLTVT.

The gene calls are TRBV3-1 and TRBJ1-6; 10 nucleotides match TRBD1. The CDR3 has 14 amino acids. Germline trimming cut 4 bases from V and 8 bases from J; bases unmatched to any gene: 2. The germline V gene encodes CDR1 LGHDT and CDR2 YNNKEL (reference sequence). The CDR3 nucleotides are TGTGCCAGCAGCCGCGGACAGGGGGATTCACCCCTCCACTTT. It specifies CASSRGQGDSPLHF.

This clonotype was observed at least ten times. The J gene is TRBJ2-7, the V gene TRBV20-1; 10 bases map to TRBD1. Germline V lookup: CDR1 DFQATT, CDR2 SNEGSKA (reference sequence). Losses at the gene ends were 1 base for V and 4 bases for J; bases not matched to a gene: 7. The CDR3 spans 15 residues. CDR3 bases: TGCAGTGCTAGAGGAGCTGACAGGGGGCTTTACGAGCAGTACTTC. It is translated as CSARGADRGLYEQYF.

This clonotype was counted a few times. Written as DNA, the CDR3 is TGTGCCAGCAGCTTACCGAGGACTAGCGGGGAGTGGACCCAGTACTTC. Protein sequence: CASSLPRTSGEWTQYF. The chain recombines TRBV7-9 with TRBJ2-5; 12 nucleotides match TRBD2. The ends lost 2 bases at V and 7 bases at J; junction bases unmatched: 8. There are 16 residues in the CDR3. The V gene's germline CDR1 is SEHNR and CDR2 FQNEAQ (reference sequence).

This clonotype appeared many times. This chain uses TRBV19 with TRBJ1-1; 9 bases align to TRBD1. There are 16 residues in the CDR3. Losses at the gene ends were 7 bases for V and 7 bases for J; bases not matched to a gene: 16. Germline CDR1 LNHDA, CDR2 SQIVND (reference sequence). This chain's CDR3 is CASTKTSGTGRNEAFF. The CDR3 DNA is TGTGCCAGTACCAAGACCTCCGGGACAGGGAGAAATGAAGCTTTCTTT.

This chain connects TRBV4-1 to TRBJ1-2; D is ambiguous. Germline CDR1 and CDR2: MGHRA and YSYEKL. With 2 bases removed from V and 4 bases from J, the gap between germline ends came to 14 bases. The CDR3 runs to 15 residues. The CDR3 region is CASSQSPDGPYGYTF. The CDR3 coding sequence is TGCGCCAGCAGCCAAAGCCCGGACGGACCCTATGGCTACACCTTC.

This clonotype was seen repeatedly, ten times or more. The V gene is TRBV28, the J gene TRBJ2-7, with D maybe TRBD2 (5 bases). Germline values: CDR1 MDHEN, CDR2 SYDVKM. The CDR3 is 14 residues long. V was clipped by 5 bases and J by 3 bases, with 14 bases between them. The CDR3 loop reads CASSPRTAGYEQYF. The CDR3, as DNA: TGTGCCAGCAGTCCACGGACCGCGGGCTACGAGCAGTACTTC.